These 13 T cell receptor beta chains were sequenced from one sample in a study of OX40 agonist ivuxolimab in advanced cancers. Sequenced by immunoSEQ multiplex PCR; TCRdb stores in-frame clones only, minus some. The sample shows tens of thousands of clones, around four fifths of them seen only once. The starting material was CD4+ or CD8+ T cells sorted from blood, obtained in a trial of the OX40 agonist ivuxolimab. The receptors shown here come from an adult with an advanced solid tumor such as melanoma, head and neck, liver or kidney cancer.

In its sample, this clone was seen once. This sequence joins TRBV7-2 and TRBJ2-7, with D maybe TRBD2 (5 bases). V lost 3 bases, J lost 0 bases, and 9 bases lay in between. Germline assignment: CDR1 SGHTA and CDR2 FQGNSA. This CDR3 region has 14 residues. CDR3 bases: TGTGCCAGCAGCTTCATCGGGGTCTCCTACGAGCAGTACTTC. It codes for CASSFIGVSYEQYF.

The chain combines TRBV25-1 with TRBJ1-3, with D possibly TRBD1 on 6 matching bases. The V and J ends lost 10 bases and 2 bases respectively, with 15 bases between them. CDR1 and CDR2 (germline): MGHDK, SYGVNS. The CDR3 is 14 residues long. This CDR3 is CATRGPGAGNTIYF. The CDR3 DNA is TGTGCCACCAGGGGTCCGGGAGCTGGAAACACCATATATTTT.

The CDR3 bases are TGTGCCAGCAGCCTTACTTTGGGAAACACCATATATTTT. It codes for CASSLTLGNTIYF. The gene calls are TRBV7-3 and TRBJ1-3; D is undetermined. CDR1 and CDR2 (germline): SGHTA, FQGTGA. The CDR3 contains 13 residues. V was trimmed by 5 bases and J by 4 bases, leaving 9 bases between them.

The chain couples TRBV7-3 to TRBJ2-2; a weak D match, TRBD1 (6 bases). In germline, CDR1 is SGHTA, CDR2 FQGTGA. The CDR3 sequence is 16 residues long. V lost 3 bases to trimming and J lost 2 bases, with 13 bases between them. The CDR3 sequence: CASSLGPGDNTGELFF. CDR3 sequence (DNA): TGTGCCAGCAGCTTGGGTCCAGGGGACAACACCGGGGAGCTGTTTTTT. The full variable domain, with the rest looked up from reference TRBV7-3 and TRBJ2-2, is GAGVSQTPSNKVTEKGKYVELRCDPISGHTALYWYRQSLGQGPEFLIYFQGTGAADDSGLPNDRFFAVRPEGSVSTLKIQRTERGDSAVYLCASSLGPGDNTGELFFGEGSRLTVL.

This clone was observed once. The chain carries TRBV29-1 and TRBJ2-3; perhaps TRBD2 as D (5 bases). The germline gives CDR1 SQVTM, CDR2 ANQGSEA. The CDR3 loop spans 14 amino acids. The V gene lost 5 bases and the J gene lost 2 bases, with 14 bases spanning the gap. The CDR3 coding sequence is TGCAGCGTTAGGGTGCGGACTGACACAGATACGCAGTATTTT. This encodes CSVRVRTDTDTQYF.

This clone has only one observation. The J gene is TRBJ2-1, the V gene TRBV30; D is uncertain. Per germline, CDR1 GTSNPN and CDR2 SVGIG (reference sequence). V shed 0 bases and J shed 5 bases, with 11 bases lying between them. CDR3 length: 14 residues. The CDR3 loop is CAWSVPGSDNEQFF. The DNA for the CDR3 is TGTGCCTGGAGTGTACCCGGGTCAGACAATGAGCAGTTCTTC.

This clone has more than one count but fewer than ten. The chain is built from TRBV25-1 and TRBJ1-5; maybe TRBD1 (5 bases). This CDR3 has 14 amino acids. Germline CDR1 and CDR2: MGHDK and SYGVNS. V gave up 3 bases and J gave up 4 bases, with 10 bases separating them. CDR3: CASSELRENQPQHF. The CDR3 DNA is TGTGCCAGCAGTGAGCTCAGGGAGAATCAGCCCCAGCATTTT. Combining the CDR3 with reference TRBV25-1 and TRBJ1-5 gives the whole variable domain EADIYQTPRYLVIGTGKKITLECSQTMGHDKMYWYQQDPGMELHLIHYSYGVNSTEKGDLSSESTVSRIRTEHFPLTLESARPSHTSQYLCASSELRENQPQHFGDGTRLSIL.

V usage is TRBV2 and J usage is TRBJ1-1, with TRBD1 as a possible D gene (6 bases). CDR3 length equals 15 residues. V was pared by 3 bases and J by 3 bases, with 14 bases between. Germline lookup yields CDR1 SNHLY and CDR2 FYNNEI. The CDR3 protein is CASSENRDGDTEAFF. The DNA for the CDR3 is TGTGCCAGCAGTGAGAACAGGGATGGCGACACTGAAGCTTTCTTT.

V gene TRBV6-1 combines with J gene TRBJ1-2; D gene unclear. Germline CDR1 reads MNHNS; CDR2 reads SASEGT. The CDR3 loop spans 13 amino acids. With 6 bases removed from V and 3 bases from J, the gap between germline ends came to 11 bases. CDR3: CASSLKGDYGYTF. The CDR3, as DNA: TGTGCCAGCAGCCTCAAGGGAGACTATGGCTACACCTTC.

J is TRBJ2-1 and V is TRBV5-1, with a weak D call TRBD2 (5 bases). The CDR3 totals 15 residues. Per germline, CDR1 SGHRS and CDR2 YFSETQ. V shed 3 bases and J shed 12 bases, with 22 bases lying between them. CDR3 DNA sequence: TGCGCCAGCAGCTCCGGAACATTAAGCAACGAGGGGCAGTTCTTC. It translates to CASSSGTLSNEGQFF.

The chain employs TRBV29-1 and TRBJ2-7, with D possibly TRBD2 on 6 matching bases. The CDR3 spans 14 residues. V was pared by 4 bases and J by 9 bases, with 22 bases between. CDR1 and CDR2 (germline): SQVTM, ANQGSEA. In DNA, the CDR3 is TGCAGCGTTGTACGGGACTCAAGAGAGGAGGGGCAGTACTTC. It is translated as CSVVRDSREEGQYF.

This sequence joins TRBV28 and TRBJ1-3; weak D call: TRBD1 (5 bases). The CDR3 is 17 amino acids. The V end lost 6 bases, the J end lost 0 bases, and 18 bases lay between the germline ends. Germline V gene lookup returns CDR1 MDHEN and CDR2 SYDVKM. This CDR3 is CASSNRPLGGSGNTIYF. The CDR3 DNA follows: TGTGCCAGCAGCAACCGCCCCTTGGGGGGCTCTGGAAACACCATATATTTT.

The chain couples TRBV6-1 to TRBJ2-3; D unclear. V was cut by 11 bases and J by 6 bases, with 21 bases left in between. This CDR3 has 14 amino acids. CDR1 and CDR2 from the germline V gene are MNHNS and SASEGT. The CDR3, as DNA: TGTGCCGGATCCCTGGGAAGGGTACGGGATACGCAGTATTTT. Translating gives CAGSLGRVRDTQYF.